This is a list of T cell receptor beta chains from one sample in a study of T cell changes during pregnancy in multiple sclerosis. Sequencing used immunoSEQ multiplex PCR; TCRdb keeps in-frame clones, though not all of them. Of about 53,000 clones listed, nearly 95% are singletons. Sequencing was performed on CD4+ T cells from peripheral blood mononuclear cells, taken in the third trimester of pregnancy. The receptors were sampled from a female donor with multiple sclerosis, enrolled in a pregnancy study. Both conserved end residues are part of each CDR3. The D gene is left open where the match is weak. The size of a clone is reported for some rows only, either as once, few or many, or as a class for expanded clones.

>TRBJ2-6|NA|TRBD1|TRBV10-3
TGTGCCATCAGTGGGGACAGGGGCCAAGAGGGGGCCAACGTCCTGACTTTC
CAISGDRGQEGANVLTF
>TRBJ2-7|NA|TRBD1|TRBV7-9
TGTGCCAGCAGCTTATCTCCGGGACAGGGTGTGAACGAGCAGTACTTC
CASSLSPGQGVNEQYF
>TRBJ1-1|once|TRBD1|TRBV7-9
TGTGCCAGCAGCTCTCCGGGACAGGGGGCGAGGAGCACTGAAGCTTTCTTT
CASSSPGQGARSTEAFF
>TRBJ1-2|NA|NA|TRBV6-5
TGTGCCAGCAGTTACTCGGTCAGGGTCCATGGCTACACCTTC
CASSYSVRVHGYTF
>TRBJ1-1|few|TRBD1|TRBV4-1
TGCGCCAGCAGCAACCCCCCGTTACCGGGACAGCTCACTGAAGCTTTCTTT
CASSNPPLPGQLTEAFF
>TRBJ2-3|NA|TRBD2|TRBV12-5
TGTGCTAGTGGCCGGGAGGGTACGCAGTATTTT
CASGREGTQYF
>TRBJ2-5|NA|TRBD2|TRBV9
TGTGCCAGCAGCGTAGCCCCAGCGGGGGGAAGGGAAGAGACCCAGTACTTC
CASSVAPAGGREETQYF
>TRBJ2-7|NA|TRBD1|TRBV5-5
TGTGCCAGCAGCTTGGCCCTTAGGGACAGGGCCTACGAGCAGTACTTC
CASSLALRDRAYEQYF
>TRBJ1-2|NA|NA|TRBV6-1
TGTGCCACATTCTACTCGACAGGAGACTACACCTTC
CATFYSTGDYTF
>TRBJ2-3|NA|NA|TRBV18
TGTGCCAGCTCACCCGGGGTCCTTGGGGTCACAGATACGCAGTATTTT
CASSPGVLGVTDTQYF
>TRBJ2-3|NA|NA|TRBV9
TGTGCCAGCAGCGTACACGGGTCGGCAGCCGGTCAAACAGATACGCAGTATTTT
CASSVHGSAAGQTDTQYF
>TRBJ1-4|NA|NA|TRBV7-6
TGTGCCAGCAGCTTAGCGAGCAGGGCAACTAATGAAAAACTGTTTTTT
CASSLASRATNEKLFF
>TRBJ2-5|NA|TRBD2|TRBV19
TGTGCCAGTAGACCGGGACTAGCGGGGAAGACCCAGTACTTC
CASRPGLAGKTQYF
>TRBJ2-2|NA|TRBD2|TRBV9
TGTGCCAGCAGCGCTGGCAGCGGGGGGGCGAACACCGGGGAGCTGTTTTTT
CASSAGSGGANTGELFF
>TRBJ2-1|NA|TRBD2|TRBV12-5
TGTGCTAGTGGTTTAATAGCGGGGCCTTCCGGTGAGCAGTTCTTC
CASGLIAGPSGEQFF
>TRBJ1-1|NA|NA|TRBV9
TGTGCCAGCAGCGTACTCGTGAACACTGAAGCTTTCTTT
CASSVLVNTEAFF
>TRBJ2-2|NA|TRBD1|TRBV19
TGTGCCAGTAGTATACGGACAGGGGGGAACACCGGGGAGCTGTTTTTT
CASSIRTGGNTGELFF
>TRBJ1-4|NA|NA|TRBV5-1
TGCGCCAGCAGCTGGGACATGCCTAATGAAAAACTGTTTTTT
CASSWDMPNEKLFF
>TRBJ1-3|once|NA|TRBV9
TGTGCCAGCAGCGAAGAGTTCTCTGGAAACACCATATATTTT
CASSEEFSGNTIYF
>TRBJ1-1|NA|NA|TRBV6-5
TGTGCCAGCAGAATGGGCCTTATGAACACTGAAGCTTTCTTT
CASRMGLMNTEAFF
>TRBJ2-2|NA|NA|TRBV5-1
TGCGCCAGCAGCTTGGTGGCATCGAACACCGGGGAGCTGTTTTTT
CASSLVASNTGELFF
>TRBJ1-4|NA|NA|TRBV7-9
TGTGCCAGCAGCTTAGATGGAGGAGAGGAAAAACTGTTTTTT
CASSLDGGEEKLFF
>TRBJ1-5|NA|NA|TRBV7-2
TGTGCCAGCAGCTCCCGGGGTCTTAGCAATCAGCCCCAGCATTTT
CASSSRGLSNQPQHF
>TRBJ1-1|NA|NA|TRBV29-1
TGCAGCAGCGACGGGGGGGACACTGAAGCTTTCTTT
CSSDGGDTEAFF
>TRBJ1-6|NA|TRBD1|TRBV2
TGTGCCAGCAGTACGGACAGGGTGCGGTCACCCCTCCACTTT
CASSTDRVRSPLHF
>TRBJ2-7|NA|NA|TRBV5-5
TGTGCCAGCAGCTTGGACATCCCAGGGCCCTACGAGCAGTACTTC
CASSLDIPGPYEQYF